Listed below are T cell receptor beta chains from one sample, sequenced in a study of blood T cell repertoires in COVID-19. Generated by immunoSEQ multiplex PCR, the TCRdb table keeps only in-frame clones and is missing some. The table includes 650,000 to 800,000 clones, about 90% detected once. The source material was peripheral blood. These receptors were obtained from a woman between 18 and 29 years old with acute or convalescent COVID-19. The CDR3 runs from the conserved cysteine through the conserved F or W. The D gene is left open where the match is weak. Clone size, where shown, is once, few, many, or a class for clones that have expanded.

V gene	J gene	clone size	D gene	CDR3 protein	CDR3 DNA
TRBV7-3	TRBJ2-3	once	NA	CASSLTQGGTDTQYF	TGTGCCAGCAGCTTAACGCAGGGTGGCACAGATACGCAGTATTTT
TRBV6-6	TRBJ2-1	NA	NA	CASSYPDSTEQFF	TGTGCCAGCAGTTACCCGGACTCGACGGAGCAGTTCTTC
TRBV14	TRBJ2-6	NA	TRBD2	CASSRGLARYSGANVLTF	TGTGCCAGCAGCCGGGGACTAGCGAGGTACTCTGGGGCCAACGTCCTGACTTTC
TRBV7-4	TRBJ1-6	NA	NA	CASSLSLDSNSPLHF	TGTGCCAGCAGCTTAAGCTTGGACAGCAATTCACCCCTCCACTTT
TRBV14	TRBJ2-4	NA	TRBD1	CASSQVIGTGAKNIQYF	TGTGCCAGCAGCCAAGTAATAGGGACAGGGGCCAAAAACATTCAGTACTTC
TRBV5-4	TRBJ1-2	NA	NA	CASSSGQDIVYYGYTF	TGTGCCAGCAGCTCGGGACAAGACATCGTCTACTATGGCTACACCTTC
TRBV4-2	TRBJ2-3	NA	NA	CASSQPTDTQYF	TGTGCCAGCAGCCAACCGACAGATACGCAGTATTTT
TRBV10-1	TRBJ1-6	NA	NA	CASSEGGLLTTNSPLHF	TGCGCCAGCAGTGAAGGCGGCCTCCTCACAACTAATTCACCCCTCCACTTT
TRBV6-1	TRBJ2-3	NA	TRBD2	CASSERTSGVPADTQYF	TGTGCCAGCAGTGAGAGGACTAGCGGGGTTCCTGCAGATACGCAGTATTTT
TRBV6-2/TRBV6-3	TRBJ1-1	NA	NA	CASSYAGLNTEAFF	TGTGCCAGCAGTTACGCGGGGTTGAACACTGAAGCTTTCTTT
TRBV5-1	TRBJ1-2	NA	TRBD1	CASSPQGQGSSGYTF	TGCGCCAGCAGCCCGCAGGGACAGGGGTCTAGCGGCTACACCTTC
TRBV3-1/TRBV3-2	TRBJ2-1	NA	TRBD2	CASSPILLAGDRPPYNEQFF	TGTGCCAGCAGCCCGATCCTACTAGCGGGGGACCGCCCTCCCTACAATGAGCAGTTCTTC
TRBV6-5	TRBJ2-7	NA	NA	CASSYQGDSYEQYF	TGTGCCAGCAGTTACCAAGGGGATTCCTACGAGCAGTACTTC
TRBV28	TRBJ2-3	NA	NA	CASSLGGSSTDTQYF	TGTGCCAGCAGTTTGGGAGGAAGCTCCACAGATACGCAGTATTTT
TRBV6-6	TRBJ1-5	NA	TRBD1	CASSLWGRGQGKQPQHF	TGTGCCAGCAGTCTCTGGGGGAGGGGACAGGGGAAACAGCCCCAGCATTTT
TRBV19	TRBJ1-1	NA	NA	CASSIDDRGGTEAFF	TGTGCCAGTAGTATAGATGACCGGGGAGGAACTGAAGCTTTCTTT
TRBV29-1	TRBJ1-2	NA	TRBD1	CSVDHRGDYGYTF	TGCAGCGTTGACCACAGGGGCGACTATGGCTACACCTTC
TRBV6-2/TRBV6-3	TRBJ2-1	NA	NA	CASSYGFEYNEQFF	TGTGCCAGCAGTTACGGTTTTGAGTACAATGAGCAGTTCTTC
TRBV5-6	TRBJ1-4	NA	TRBD1	CASSSGTAGDEKLFF	TGTGCCAGCAGCTCCGGGACAGCAGGGGATGAAAAACTGTTTTTT
TRBV5-4	TRBJ2-3	NA	NA	CASSLLRASTDTQYF	TGTGCCAGCAGCTTATTGAGGGCCAGCACAGATACGCAGTATTTT
TRBV5-1	TRBJ2-6	NA	NA	CASSDGGLAGANVLTF	TGCGCCAGCTCCGACGGAGGGCTCGCTGGGGCCAACGTCCTGACTTTC
TRBV4-3	TRBJ2-3	NA	TRBD2	CASSQGLAGGQGDTQYF	TGCGCCAGCAGCCAGGGACTAGCGGGGGGCCAGGGAGATACGCAGTATTTT
TRBV4-3	TRBJ1-1	NA	NA	CASSPLVSGNTEAFF	TGCGCCAGCAGCCCTCTTGTCTCCGGGAACACTGAAGCTTTCTTT
TRBV4-1	TRBJ2-4	NA	TRBD1	CASSQGGQGKNIQYF	TGCGCCAGCAGCCAAGGGGGACAGGGCAAAAACATTCAGTACTTC
TRBV3-1/TRBV3-2	TRBJ2-4	NA	TRBD1	CASSQTGSWNIQYF	TGTGCCAGCAGCCAGACAGGGTCATGGAACATTCAGTACTTC
TRBV7-9	TRBJ2-6	NA	TRBD2	CASSVLAGPSGANVLTF	TGTGCCAGCAGCGTACTAGCGGGTCCTTCTGGGGCCAACGTCCTGACTTTC
TRBV4-1	TRBJ2-7	NA	TRBD2	CASSQARGDYEQYF	TGCGCCAGCAGCCAAGCGCGGGGGGACTACGAGCAGTACTTC
TRBV7-9	TRBJ1-2	NA	NA	CASSSGRGNHNYGYTF	TGTGCCAGCAGCTCCGGTCGAGGAAACCATAACTATGGCTACACCTTC
TRBV4-3	TRBJ1-2	NA	NA	CASSQAGDYGYTF	TGCGCCAGCAGCCAAGCGGGGGACTATGGCTACACCTTC
TRBV6-4	TRBJ2-1	NA	NA	CASSDSRYSLQVF	TGTGCCAGCAGTGACTCCCGGTACAGCCTTCAAGTCTTC
TRBV28	TRBJ1-6	NA	TRBD1	CASSITTGVNSPLHF	TGTGCCAGCAGTATAACGACAGGGGTCAATTCACCCCTCCACTTT
TRBV3-1/TRBV3-2	TRBJ2-5	NA	NA	CASSPGGRRQETQYF	TGTGCCAGCAGCCCCGGTGGGAGGAGACAAGAGACCCAGTACTTC